The 5 T cell receptor beta chains given below trace back to one sample, sequenced in a study of identical twins. TCRdb used MiXCR to reprocess the 5' RACE reads, holding one entry per CDR3 protein. The data show about 920,000 distinct CDR3 sequences, with about 12% seen just once and around 1.5% held by the top ten. This same sample was also taken into another study, of yellow fever vaccine responses in identical twins.

The sequencing input was PBMCs. The source of these receptors is a young woman in good health.

J is TRBJ2-5 and V is TRBV24-1, with 15 bases lining up with TRBD2. Germline V lookup: CDR1 KGHDR, CDR2 SFDVKD. The CDR3 runs 15 residues. The ends lost 7 bases at V and 3 bases at J; junction bases unmatched: 2. This CDR3 is CATSRTSGGEETQYF. The CDR3 DNA is TGTGCCACCAGCCGGACTAGCGGGGGGGAAGAGACCCAGTACTTC.

This clonotype was counted many times. The chain combines TRBV20-1 with TRBJ2-7; TRBD2 might be the D (6 bases). The CDR3 covers 15 residues. With 2 bases removed from V and 2 bases from J, the gap between germline ends came to 16 bases. Germline CDR1 reads DFQATT; CDR2 reads SNEGSKA (reference sequence). CDR3 sequence reads: CSARPGSSGTYEQYF. The CDR3 coding sequence is TGCAGTGCTAGACCCGGTAGTAGCGGCACCTACGAGCAGTACTTC.

This clonotype was recorded a few times. The V and J genes are TRBV5-6 and TRBJ2-3; D is ambiguous. V lost 2 bases, J lost 0 bases, and 7 bases lay in between. CDR3 length: 14 residues. The germline V gene encodes CDR1 SGHDT and CDR2 YYEEEE. CDR3 residues: CASSFMISTDTQYF. Here the CDR3 DNA reads TGTGCCAGCAGCTTCATGATTAGCACAGATACGCAGTATTTT.

In its sample, this clonotype was seen a few times. This sequence joins TRBV7-9 and TRBJ2-7, with 11 bases that match TRBD2. The ends lost 6 bases at V and 4 bases at J; junction bases unmatched: 5. Per germline, CDR1 SEHNR and CDR2 FQNEAQ (reference sequence). There are 14 residues in the CDR3. CDR3 sequence reads: CASRGTSGSYEQYV. CDR3 DNA sequence: TGTGCCAGCAGAGGGACTAGCGGATCGTACGAGCAGTACGTC.

J is TRBJ2-1 and V is TRBV4-1, with 11 bases aligning to TRBD2. The germline CDR1 and CDR2 sequences are MGHRA and YSYEKL. V was clipped by 1 base and J by 7 bases; unmatched bases: 6. The CDR3 is 16 residues long. The CDR3 nucleotides read TGCGCCAGCAGCCAAGTAGGGACTAGCGGTAGGAATGAGCAGTTCTTC. It specifies CASSQVGTSGRNEQFF.